The 25 T cell receptor beta chains listed next were all sequenced from one sample in a study of response to subunit inactivated influenza vaccine. TCRdb processed the RT-PCR reads anew with MiXCR; each CDR3 protein has one entry. The data contain a few hundred thousand distinct CDR3 sequences, approximately 15% of them singletons. The specimen was PBMCs from blood, collected 12 days after vaccination. These receptors all come from a man aged 45-65 years who received an inactivated influenza vaccine.

This clonotype was observed a few times. The chain combines TRBV6-5 with TRBJ1-4, with 8 bases fitting TRBD1. Germline lookup yields CDR1 MNHEY and CDR2 SVGAGI. J lost 2 bases, V lost 2 bases, and 10 bases had no gene match. The CDR3 length is 18 residues. The CDR3 sequence: CASSYGWGTGPTNEKLFF. DNA of the CDR3: TGTGCCAGCAGTTACGGGTGGGGGACAGGTCCGACTAATGAAAAACTGTTTTTT.

The DNA of the CDR3 is TGCGCCAGCAGCCGGGAGAACCCGACGAGAGGGGAGCTGTTTTTT. The encoded protein is CASSRENPTRGELFF. This sequence joins TRBV5-1 and TRBJ2-2; TRBD2 is a possible D gene (6 bases). Per germline, CDR1 SGHRS and CDR2 YFSETQ. The CDR3 spans 15 residues. V gave up 4 bases and J gave up 8 bases, with 18 bases separating them.

This chain joins TRBV7-2 and TRBJ2-2; 8 bases agree with TRBD2. The length of the CDR3 is 16 residues. V shed 5 bases and J 2 bases; nucleotides not matched to a gene: 7. The germline V gene encodes CDR1 SGHTA and CDR2 FQGNSA. CDR3 sequence reads: CASSPGGGRNTGELFF. The DNA of the CDR3 is TGTGCCAGCAGCCCCGGGGGGGGGCGAAACACCGGGGAGCTGTTTTTT.

The genes are TRBV30 and TRBJ1-5; D is possibly TRBD1 (6 bases). Germline V lookup: CDR1 GTSNPN, CDR2 SVGIG (reference sequence). The ends were cut back, 3 bases at V and 1 base at J, with 7 bases in the middle. This CDR3 has 13 amino acids. This CDR3 reads CAWRRGSNQPQHF. In nucleotides, the CDR3 is TGTGCCTGGAGAAGGGGGAGCAATCAGCCCCAGCATTTT.

In its sample, this clonotype was seen a few times. The V call is TRBV24-1, the J call TRBJ2-1; 7 bases agree with TRBD1. V dropped 2 bases and J dropped 5; count of bases not matched to a gene: 2. The V gene's germline CDR1 is KGHDR and CDR2 SFDVKD. The CDR3 length is 14 residues. CDR3 sequence: CATSDWDRNNEQFF. The CDR3 DNA reads as TGTGCCACCAGTGATTGGGACAGAAACAATGAGCAGTTCTTC.

This rearrangement joins TRBV10-3 to TRBJ2-2; 7 positions agree with TRBD1. V lost 1 base and J lost 5; bases outside the gene matches: 7. This CDR3 spans 16 amino acids. CDR1 is ENHRY and CDR2 is SYGVKD in the germline V gene. CDR3 loop: CAISEYRTGRTGELFF. CDR3 sequence (DNA): TGTGCCATCAGTGAGTACCGGACAGGCCGGACCGGGGAGCTGTTTTTT.

The chain joins TRBV29-1 to TRBJ2-2; weak D call: TRBD1 (6 bases). V was cut by 7 bases and J by 1 base, with 16 bases left in between. CDR3 length equals 15 residues. Germline CDR1 is SQVTM and CDR2 is ANQGSEA. CDR3 amino acids: CSASGAGLNTGELFF. In DNA, the CDR3 is TGCAGCGCATCAGGGGCGGGCCTGAACACCGGGGAGCTGTTTTTT.

V and J are TRBV27 and TRBJ1-1; no reliable D call. Germline-derived CDR1 and CDR2 are MNHEY and SMNVEV (reference sequence). V was shortened by 3 bases and J by 5 bases, with 10 bases between the two germline ends. CDR3 length: 13 residues. This CDR3 reads CASSFGRKTEAFF. For the CDR3, the DNA is TGTGCCAGCAGTTTCGGGAGGAAGACTGAAGCTTTCTTT.

The J gene is TRBJ2-2, the V gene TRBV7-9, with a weak D call TRBD2 (5 bases). The CDR3 has 15 amino acids. V lost 4 bases, J lost 3 bases, and 12 bases lay in between. CDR1 is SEHNR and CDR2 is FQNEAQ in the germline V gene (reference sequence). CDR3: CASSYVALDTGELFF. The CDR3 DNA reads as TGTGCCAGCAGCTACGTAGCGCTGGACACCGGGGAGCTGTTTTTT.

The V gene is TRBV5-1, the J gene TRBJ1-3, with D hard to call. Trimming cost V 4 bases and J 7 bases, with 15 bases left between them. Germline CDR1 is SGHRS and CDR2 is YFSETQ. The length of the CDR3 is 14 residues. The CDR3 sequence: CASSVDLVGNTIYF. CDR3 bases: TGCGCCAGCAGCGTGGACCTGGTGGGGAACACCATATATTTT.

This clonotype was counted ten times or more. The chain recombines TRBV7-2 with TRBJ1-4, with unresolved D. The germline gives CDR1 SGHTA, CDR2 FQGNSA. V was pared by 5 bases and J by 8 bases, with 18 bases between. The CDR3 is 15 amino acids. The DNA of the CDR3 is TGTGCCAGCAGCCTCTCAGGCGCGGGAGGCGAAAAACTGTTTTTT. Translating gives CASSLSGAGGEKLFF.

This clonotype was found a few times. V usage is TRBV5-1 and J usage is TRBJ2-1; D possibly uses TRBD1 or TRBD2 (5 bases each). V lost 4 bases to trimming and J lost 8 bases, with 13 bases between them. This CDR3 contains 13 residues. Germline CDR1 reads SGHRS; CDR2 reads YFSETQ. Here the CDR3 reads CASSPGAADEQFF. Written as DNA, the CDR3 is TGCGCCAGCAGCCCCGGGGCTGCGGATGAGCAGTTCTTC.

The rearrangement uses TRBV9 and TRBJ2-2; D unclear. The CDR3 extends over 14 amino acids. V lost 0 bases and J lost 10, with 13 bases in between. The germline CDR1 and CDR2 sequences are SGDLS and YYNGEE. This chain's CDR3 is CASSVATWGTELFF. CDR3 nucleotide sequence: TGTGCCAGCAGCGTAGCTACATGGGGTACGGAGCTGTTTTTT.

This clonotype showed up just a few times. V gene TRBV7-2 combines with J gene TRBJ2-3, with D possibly called TRBD1 or TRBD2 (5 bases each). The CDR3 has 18 amino acids. Trimming cost V 0 bases and J 4 bases, with 20 bases left between them. Germline CDR1 and CDR2: SGHTA and FQGNSA. The CDR3 loop reads CASSLATIGGAGADTQYF. In DNA form, the CDR3 reads TGTGCCAGCAGCTTAGCGACTATTGGGGGTGCGGGCGCAGATACGCAGTATTTT.

This clonotype was seen a handful of times. The chain employs TRBV12-3 or TRBV12-4 and TRBJ1-1; 7 positions match TRBD1. CDR3 length: 13 residues. Unmatched junction bases numbered 5, after V lost 6 bases and J lost 4 bases. The CDR3 DNA reads TGTGCCAGCAGCATACAGGGGTTCACTGAAGCTTTCTTT. Encoded protein: CASSIQGFTEAFF.

The chain has TRBV25-1 and TRBJ2-7; 10 bases agree with TRBD2. V gave up 1 base and J gave up 4 bases; unmatched junction bases: 4. CDR3 length: 15 amino acids. From germline, CDR1 is MGHDK and CDR2 SYGVNS. CDR3 coding DNA: TGTGCCAGCAGTGAATCGAAACTAGCGGGATACGAGCAGTACTTC. As protein: CASSESKLAGYEQYF.

The chain combines TRBV4-2 with TRBJ2-7, with D possibly matching TRBD1 (5 bases). CDR1 is LGHNA and CDR2 is YNFKEQ in the germline V gene. This CDR3 region has 14 residues. Trimming stripped 3 bases from V and 5 bases from J, with 14 bases between. The CDR3 region has the DNA TGTGCCAGCAGCCAGCCCTGGGGCGTCCACGAGCAGTACTTC. Protein: CASSQPWGVHEQYF.

The V call is TRBV6-2 or TRBV6-3, the J call TRBJ2-6; 9 bases are a match to TRBD1. Trimming removed 6 bases from V and 2 bases from J; junction bases left unmatched: 11. This CDR3 spans 18 amino acids. The germline gives CDR1 MNHEY, CDR2 SVGEGT. The CDR3 bases are TGTGCCAGCAGAGGGGACAGGGTCGATGTGCCTGGGGCCAACGTCCTGACTTTC. Amino acid sequence: CASRGDRVDVPGANVLTF.

The sample holds many counts of this clonotype. The chain recombines TRBV28 with TRBJ2-2, with 12 bases that match TRBD2. V dropped 3 bases and J dropped 3; count of bases not matched to a gene: 11. CDR1 and CDR2 (germline): MDHEN, SYDVKM. The CDR3 is made up of 19 amino acids. CDR3 sequence reads: CASSFPVTSGRTDTGELFF. In DNA, the CDR3 is TGTGCCAGCAGTTTCCCCGTCACTAGCGGGAGGACTGACACCGGGGAGCTGTTTTTT.

The chain joins TRBV6-2 or TRBV6-3 to TRBJ2-2; D remains ambiguous. The CDR3 has 17 residues. V was trimmed by 0 bases and J by 1 base, leaving 12 bases between them. CDR1 MNHEY and CDR2 SVGEGT come from the germline V gene. CDR3: CASSYSIGTLNTGELFF. The CDR3 DNA is TGTGCCAGCAGTTACTCGATAGGAACACTGAACACCGGGGAGCTGTTTTTT.

In its sample, this clonotype was seen a few times. The J gene is TRBJ2-5, the V gene TRBV15, with D unresolved. CDR1 is LNHNV, CDR2 YYDKDF, per germline (reference sequence). Deletions cut 0 bases from V and 2 bases from J, with 10 bases between. This CDR3 contains 15 residues. The CDR3 here is CATSRDRRSQETQYF. CDR3 sequence (DNA): TGTGCCACCAGCAGAGACCGACGGAGTCAAGAGACCCAGTACTTC.

This chain links TRBV12-3 or TRBV12-4 with TRBJ2-3; D is ambiguous. V was shortened by 7 bases and J by 9 bases, with 14 bases between the two germline ends. The CDR3 sequence is 12 residues long. The CDR3 loop is CASTLGTSTQYF. For the CDR3, the DNA is TGTGCCAGCACCCTAGGAACAAGCACGCAGTATTTT.

Only a few counts were recorded for this clonotype. The rearrangement joins TRBV5-1 to TRBJ2-7; perhaps TRBD1 as D (6 bases). This CDR3 contains 16 residues. Between the trimmed V and J ends, which lost 4 bases and 2 bases, there was a span of 19 bases. Germline CDR1 reads SGHRS; CDR2 reads YFSETQ. This CDR3 reads CASSPYRDPTTYEQYF. The CDR3 coding sequence is TGCGCCAGCAGCCCATACAGGGACCCTACTACCTACGAGCAGTACTTC.

This clonotype appeared a few times. The chain combines TRBV9 with TRBJ2-2; D may match TRBD1 or TRBD2 (5 bases each). Trimming took off 1 base at V and 2 bases at J, with 12 bases between the two ends. CDR1 is SGDLS and CDR2 is YYNGEE in the germline V gene. This CDR3 spans 16 amino acids. The CDR3 spells CASSVRDRGNTGELFF. The CDR3 bases are TGTGCCAGCAGCGTACGGGACCGAGGAAACACCGGGGAGCTGTTTTTT.

This clonotype occurred a few times. The CDR3 is CASSFRGGGEAFF. CDR3 bases: TGCGCCAGCAGCTTCAGAGGGGGGGGTGAAGCTTTCTTT. This chain joins TRBV5-1 and TRBJ1-1, with a possible D match to TRBD1 (6 bases). CDR1 is SGHRS, CDR2 YFSETQ, per germline. Trimming shortened V by 2 bases and J by 7 bases, and 12 bases separated the two germline ends. There are 13 residues in the CDR3.